The T cell receptor beta chain described here comes from a study of cytomegalovirus exposure and HLA in healthy donors. Study-wide results and caveats: The classifier reportedly diagnosed cytomegalovirus status with high sensitivity and specificity. A link between a missense DCLRE1C variant and TCR beta V- and J-gene trimming emerged from a later analysis.

J gave up 4 bases and V 8 bases, and 1 base lay outside the gene matches. This CDR3 has 12 residues. CDR1 and CDR2 from the germline V gene are MDHEN and SYDVKM. As for this clone: The target antigen is unknown.

PCR used 60 Vbeta primers and 13 Jbeta primers. Profiled with immunoSEQ multiplex PCR; TCRdb holds only in-frame clones, not every one. The sample holds under 150,000 clones; roughly 80% are singletons and the top ten take approximately 10%. The sequenced material came from PBMCs. V gene TRBV28 combines with J gene TRBJ1-1; 10 bases are a match to TRBD1. The TCR was taken from a male donor in good health and CMV-seropositive. The CDR3 sequence is CASGDRGTEAFF. In DNA, the CDR3 is TGTGCCAGCGGGGACAGGGGCACTGAAGCTTTCTTT.